These 17 T cell receptor beta chains originate from one sample sequenced in a study of blood T cell repertoires in COVID-19. Here immunoSEQ multiplex PCR was the method, and the copy in TCRdb shows in-frame clones only, minus some. The table lists a few hundred thousand clones, about 84% of them singletons. Input material: PBMCs or T cells enriched from blood (not recorded which). The receptors were gathered from a middle-aged woman with acute COVID-19.

The table lists this clone with a few counts. V gene TRBV19 combines with J gene TRBJ1-1; 7 bases map to TRBD1. The CDR3 extends over 15 amino acids. V dropped 1 base and J dropped 6; count of bases not matched to a gene: 8. Germline V lookup: CDR1 LNHDA, CDR2 SQIVND (reference sequence). Written as DNA, the CDR3 is TGTGCCAGTAGTATAGGGGGGACAGCGATCCCTGAAGCTTTCTTT. Its protein product is CASSIGGTAIPEAFF.

This clone was found a few times. This sequence joins TRBV5-1 and TRBJ1-3; D gene uncertain. The CDR3 runs 13 residues. Trimming pared 0 bases from V and 7 bases from J, leaving 8 bases between. Germline V gives CDR1 SGHRS, CDR2 YFSETQ. The CDR3 here is CASSLGIGNTIYF. The DNA of the CDR3 is TGCGCCAGCAGCTTGGGGATCGGGAACACCATATATTTT.

Comment on this clone: At one of its ends the junction is not consistent with the germline gene, which may arise from a read error. The chain carries TRBV7-3 and TRBJ2-2, with 16 bases that match TRBD2. Germline CDR1 reads SGHTA; CDR2 reads FQGTGA. There are 18 residues in the CDR3. As DNA, the CDR3 is TGCGCCAGCAGCCCTTCGGGACTAGCGGGGGGGCTTGGCGGGGAGCTGTTTTTT. Encoded protein: CASSPSGLAGGLGGELFF.

This chain links TRBV6-5 with TRBJ1-5, with 8 nucleotides matching TRBD1. Germline values: CDR1 MNHEY, CDR2 SVGAGI. V was pared by 5 bases and J by 2 bases, with 2 bases of the junction left unmatched. The CDR3 sequence is 14 residues long. The CDR3: CASSTGGGNQPQHF. As DNA, the CDR3 is TGTGCCAGCAGTACAGGGGGAGGCAATCAGCCCCAGCATTTT.

This sequence joins TRBV29-1 and TRBJ1-5; D may be TRBD1 (5 bases). The CDR3 extends over 15 amino acids. With 6 bases removed from V and 0 bases from J, the gap between germline ends came to 15 bases. Germline assignment: CDR1 SQVTM and CDR2 ANQGSEA. The CDR3 DNA reads as TGCAGCGTCGTTGATCCCAGGGATAGCAATCAGCCCCAGCATTTT. Its translation is CSVVDPRDSNQPQHF.

V is TRBV11-1 and J is TRBJ1-4, with D perhaps matching TRBD1 (6 bases). The CDR3 is 15 amino acids. V was cut by 5 bases and J by 3 bases, with 13 bases left in between. Germline-derived CDR1 and CDR2 are SGHAT and FQDESV (reference sequence). The CDR3: CASSATGWSNEKLFF. The CDR3 DNA reads as TGTGCCAGCAGCGCTACAGGGTGGTCTAATGAAAAACTGTTTTTT. The full variable domain, its missing parts supplied by reference TRBV11-1 and TRBJ1-4, is EAEVAQSPRYKITEKSQAVAFWCDPISGHATLYWYRQILGQGPELLVQFQDESVVDDSQLPKDRFSAERLKGVDSTLKIQPAELGDSAMYLCASSATGWSNEKLFFGSGTQLSVL.

This chain uses TRBV3-1 (or the pseudogene TRBV3-2) with TRBJ2-7; possible D gene TRBD1, 6 bases. The CDR3 loop spans 15 amino acids. The germline V and J ends were trimmed by 4 bases and 1 base, with 14 bases remaining between them. The germline gives CDR1 LGHDT, CDR2 YNNKEL (reference sequence). Here the CDR3 reads CASSPGRTASYEQYF. The CDR3 DNA sequence: TGTGCCAGCAGCCCCGGTAGGACAGCGTCCTACGAGCAGTACTTC.

This CDR3 is CASSLGDSMNTEAFF. The CDR3 DNA is TGTGCCAGCAGCCTTGGGGACAGCATGAACACTGAAGCTTTCTTT. The gene calls are TRBV5-4 and TRBJ1-1; 7 positions agree with TRBD1. The CDR3 contains 15 residues. The germline CDR1 and CDR2 sequences are SGHNT and YYREEE (reference sequence). V was pared by 4 bases and J by 0 bases, with 6 bases of the junction left unmatched.

Only one count was recorded for this clone. The gene calls are TRBV9 and TRBJ1-4; D may be TRBD1 (5 bases). With 0 bases removed from V and 4 bases from J, the gap between germline ends came to 13 bases. The CDR3 sequence is 16 residues long. Per the germline V gene, CDR1 is SGDLS and CDR2 is YYNGEE. CDR3 in amino acids: CASSVGTGEYNEKLFF. The CDR3 DNA follows: TGTGCCAGCAGCGTAGGGACGGGGGAGTATAATGAAAAACTGTTTTTT.

The V gene is TRBV29-1, the J gene TRBJ2-7; D is uncertain. CDR1 is SQVTM, CDR2 ANQGSEA, per germline. This CDR3 is built from 10 residues. With 4 bases removed from V and 5 bases from J, the gap between germline ends came to 6 bases. The CDR3 coding sequence is TGCAGCGTTGCCTCTCACGAGCAGTACTTC. Its translation: CSVASHEQYF.

This clone has only a few counts. This chain connects TRBV28 to TRBJ1-4; 7 bases map to TRBD1. J lost 5 bases, V lost 2 bases, and 11 bases had no gene match. This CDR3 is 17 amino acids long. The germline CDR1 and CDR2 sequences are MDHEN and SYDVKM. For the CDR3, the DNA is TGTGCCAGCAGTTTACCGTCTCTCAGGGGGAGGAATGAAAAACTGTTTTTT. This codes for CASSLPSLRGRNEKLFF.

The table lists this clone with a count of one. The chain joins TRBV7-2 to TRBJ2-4, with D tentatively TRBD2 (5 bases). The CDR3 totals 16 residues. The germline V and J ends were trimmed by 2 bases and 1 base, with 12 bases remaining between them. The germline CDR1 and CDR2 sequences are SGHTA and FQGNSA. Written as DNA, the CDR3 is TGTGCCAGCAGCTTAAGAGGGCTCGGGGCCAAAAACATTCAGTACTTC. Protein: CASSLRGLGAKNIQYF. The full variable domain, with the rest looked up from reference TRBV7-2 and TRBJ2-4, is GAGVSQSPSNKVTEKGKDVELRCDPISGHTALYWYRQSLGQGLEFLIYFQGNSAPDKSGLPSDRFSAERTGGSVSTLTIQRTQQEDSAVYLCASSLRGLGAKNIQYFGAGTRLSVL.

The chain has TRBV30 and TRBJ1-3, with 8 positions matching TRBD1. CDR3 length equals 14 residues. V lost 6 bases and J lost 0; bases outside the gene matches: 4. From germline, CDR1 is GTSNPN and CDR2 SVGIG (reference sequence). In DNA, the CDR3 is TGTGCCTGCCACAGGGGGAGCTCTGGAAACACCATATATTTT. Translation gives CACHRGSSGNTIYF.

This clone was seen just once. The chain links TRBV6-5 to TRBJ1-6; 9 bases agree with TRBD1. The J segment lost 7 bases and the V segment lost 7 bases, leaving 5 bases of the junction unmatched. Germline V gene lookup returns CDR1 MNHEY and CDR2 SVGAGI. The CDR3 runs to 14 residues. CDR3 region: CASKGQGWNSPLHF. The CDR3 DNA is TGTGCCAGCAAAGGACAGGGGTGGAATTCACCCCTCCACTTT.

The chain combines TRBV24-1 with TRBJ1-2, with 8 bases matching TRBD1. This CDR3 region has 13 residues. Germline CDR1 and CDR2: KGHDR and SFDVKD. With V trimmed by 5 bases and J by 8 bases, 6 bases remained unmatched. This CDR3 is CATSATTGEGYTF. The CDR3 DNA sequence: TGTGCCACCAGTGCTACGACAGGGGAGGGCTACACCTTC.

This chain joins TRBV18 and TRBJ1-4, with D perhaps TRBD1 (6 bases). The germline V gene encodes CDR1 KGHSH and CDR2 LQKENI. V was cut by 3 bases and J by 7 bases, with 12 bases left in between. The CDR3 spans 14 residues. The CDR3 bases are TGTGCCAGCTCACCTACATTAGGGGGTGAAAAACTGTTTTTT. Its translation: CASSPTLGGEKLFF.

The chain employs TRBV6-5 and TRBJ1-4, with 8 bases lining up with TRBD1. V shed 7 bases, J shed 7 bases, and the junction held 11 bases outside the gene matches. The CDR3 runs to 15 residues. Germline V CDR1 and CDR2: MNHEY, SVGAGI. In DNA form, the CDR3 reads TGTGCCAGCACTCCGGACCCAGGGGGCAGTGAAAAACTGTTTTTT. This sequence encodes CASTPDPGGSEKLFF.